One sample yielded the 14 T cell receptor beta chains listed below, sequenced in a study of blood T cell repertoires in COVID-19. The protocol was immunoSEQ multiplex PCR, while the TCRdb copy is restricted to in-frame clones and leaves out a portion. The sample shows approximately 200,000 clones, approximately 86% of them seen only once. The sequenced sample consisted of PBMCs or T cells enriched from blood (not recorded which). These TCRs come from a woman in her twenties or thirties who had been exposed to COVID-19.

CDR3 protein: CAWRVNGQDAFF. The CDR3 bases are TGTGCCTGGAGAGTGAATGGACAGGATGCTTTCTTT. This rearrangement joins TRBV30 to TRBJ1-1, with TRBD1 matching over 7 bases. The ends lost 3 bases at V and 11 bases at J; junction bases unmatched: 9. Germline values: CDR1 GTSNPN, CDR2 SVGIG (reference sequence). The CDR3 covers 12 residues. The full variable domain, its missing parts supplied by reference TRBV30 and TRBJ1-1, is SQTIHQWPATLVQPVGSPLSLECTVEGTSNPNLYWYRQAAGRGLQLLFYSVGIGQISSEVPQNLSASRPQDRQFILSSKKLLLSDSGFYLCAWRVNGQDAFFGQGTRLTVV.

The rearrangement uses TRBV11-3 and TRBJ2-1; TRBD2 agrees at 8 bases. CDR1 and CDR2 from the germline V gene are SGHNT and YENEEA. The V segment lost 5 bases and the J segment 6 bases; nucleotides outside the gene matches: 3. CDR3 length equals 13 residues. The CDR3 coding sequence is TGTGCCAGCAGCCGCGGGGGGATCAATGAGCAGTTCTTC. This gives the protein CASSRGGINEQFF.

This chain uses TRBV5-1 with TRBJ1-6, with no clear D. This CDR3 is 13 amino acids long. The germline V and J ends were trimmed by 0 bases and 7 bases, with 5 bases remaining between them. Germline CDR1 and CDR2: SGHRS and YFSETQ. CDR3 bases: TGCGCCAGCAGCTTGGTACAAAATTCACCCCTCCACTTT. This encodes CASSLVQNSPLHF.

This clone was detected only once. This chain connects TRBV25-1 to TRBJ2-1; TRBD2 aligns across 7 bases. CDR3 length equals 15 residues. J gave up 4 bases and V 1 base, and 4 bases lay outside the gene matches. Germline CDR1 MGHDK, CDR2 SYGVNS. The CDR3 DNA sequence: TGTGCCAGCAGTGAATGGGGGGGACGGTACAATGAGCAGTTCTTC. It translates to CASSEWGGRYNEQFF.

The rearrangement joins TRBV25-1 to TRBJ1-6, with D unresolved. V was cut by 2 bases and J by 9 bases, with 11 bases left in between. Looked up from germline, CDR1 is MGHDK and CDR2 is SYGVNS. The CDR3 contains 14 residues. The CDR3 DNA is TGTGCCAGCAGTGAAAGCGGTTTCGGTTCACCCCTCCACTTT. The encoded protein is CASSESGFGSPLHF.

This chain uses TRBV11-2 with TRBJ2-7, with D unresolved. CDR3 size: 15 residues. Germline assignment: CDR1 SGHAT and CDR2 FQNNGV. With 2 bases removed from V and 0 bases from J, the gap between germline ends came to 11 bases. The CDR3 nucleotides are TGTGCCAGCAGCTTAAGCTTGGGCGCCTCCTACGAGCAGTACTTC. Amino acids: CASSLSLGASYEQYF.

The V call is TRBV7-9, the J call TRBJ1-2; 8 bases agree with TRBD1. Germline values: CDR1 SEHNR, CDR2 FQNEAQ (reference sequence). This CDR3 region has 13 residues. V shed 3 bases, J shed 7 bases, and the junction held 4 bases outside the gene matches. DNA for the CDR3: TGTGCCAGCAGCTTCACAGGGGGAGGTGGCTACACCTTC. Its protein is CASSFTGGGGYTF.

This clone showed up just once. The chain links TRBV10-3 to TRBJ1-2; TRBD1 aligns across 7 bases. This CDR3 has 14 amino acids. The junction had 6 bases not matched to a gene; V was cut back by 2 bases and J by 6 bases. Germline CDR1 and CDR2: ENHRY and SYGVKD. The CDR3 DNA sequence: TGTGCCATCAGTGAGAGACAGGGCTTAGATGGCTACACCTTC. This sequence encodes CAISERQGLDGYTF.

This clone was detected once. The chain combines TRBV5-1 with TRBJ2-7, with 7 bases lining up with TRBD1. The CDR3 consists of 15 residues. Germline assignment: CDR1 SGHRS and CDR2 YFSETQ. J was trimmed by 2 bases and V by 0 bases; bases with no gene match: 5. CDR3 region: CASSLAAGGTYEQYF. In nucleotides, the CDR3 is TGCGCCAGCAGCTTGGCGGCAGGGGGTACCTACGAGCAGTACTTC.

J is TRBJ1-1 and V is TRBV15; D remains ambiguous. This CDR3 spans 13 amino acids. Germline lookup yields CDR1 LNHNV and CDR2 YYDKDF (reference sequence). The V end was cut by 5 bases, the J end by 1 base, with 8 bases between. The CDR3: CATSVYRNTEAFF. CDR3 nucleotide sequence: TGTGCCACCAGCGTCTACAGGAACACTGAAGCTTTCTTT. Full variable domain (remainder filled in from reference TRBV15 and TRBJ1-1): DAMVIQNPRYQVTQFGKPVTLSCSQTLNHNVMYWYQQKSSQAPKLLFHYYDKDFNNEADTPDNFQSRRPNTSFCFLDIRSPGLGDTAMYLCATSVYRNTEAFFGQGTRLTVV.

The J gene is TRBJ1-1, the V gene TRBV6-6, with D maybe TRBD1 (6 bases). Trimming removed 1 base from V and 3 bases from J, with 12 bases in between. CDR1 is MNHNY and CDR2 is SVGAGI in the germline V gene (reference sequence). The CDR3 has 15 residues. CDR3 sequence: CASSYLGGRDTEAFF. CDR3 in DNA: TGTGCCAGCAGTTACTTGGGGGGGCGGGACACTGAAGCTTTCTTT.

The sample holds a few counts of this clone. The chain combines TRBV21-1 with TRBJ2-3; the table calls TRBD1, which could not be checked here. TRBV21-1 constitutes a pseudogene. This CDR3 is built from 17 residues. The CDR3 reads CASSKAHRERDGDTQYF. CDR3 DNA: TGTGCCAGCAGCAAAGCCCACAGGGAACGAGATGGAGATACGCAGTATTTT.

CDR3 sequence: CASSQGRTVNTEAFF. As DNA, the CDR3 is TGCGCCAGCAGCCAGGGCAGGACAGTGAACACTGAAGCTTTCTTT. The chain employs TRBV4-1 and TRBJ1-1, with D perhaps TRBD1 (6 bases). CDR1 and CDR2 (germline): MGHRA, YSYEKL. Trimming left V 3 bases short and J 0 bases short, with 11 bases between. This CDR3 comprises 15 residues.

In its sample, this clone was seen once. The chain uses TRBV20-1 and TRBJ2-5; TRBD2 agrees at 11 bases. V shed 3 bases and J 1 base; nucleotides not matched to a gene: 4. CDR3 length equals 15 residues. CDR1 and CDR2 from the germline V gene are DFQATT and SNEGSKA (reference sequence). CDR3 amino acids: CSASPSGGPQETQYF. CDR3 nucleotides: TGCAGTGCTAGTCCTAGCGGGGGGCCCCAAGAGACCCAGTACTTC.